This paragraph covers one T cell receptor beta chain sequence. The method was immunoSEQ multiplex PCR; TCRdb's version includes in-frame clones alone and lacks a portion of them. The data contain 4,500 to 6,000 clones, 39% of them singletons. Documented treatment: randomized to nivolumab then ipilimumab (arm A) or the reverse (arm B). The entry originates in a study of sequential checkpoint blockade in melanoma. Study-level background: Arm A got nivolumab then ipilimumab; arm B the reverse, 1:1. Under 95 pretreatment tumor DNA samples were TCRβ immunosequenced. Matched biopsies came pretreatment and at week 13 for some 22 patients.

Germline V gives CDR1 GTSNPN, CDR2 SVGIG (reference sequence). The ends were cut back, 2 bases at V and 2 bases at J, with 13 bases in the middle. CDR3 length: 14 residues. The receptor's source is a human donor with melanoma. V is TRBV30 and J is TRBJ2-7; D gene uncertain. Sequenced material: tumor tissue (inferred from file names), taken from a patient given nivolumab and ipilimumab in sequence. In DNA, the CDR3 is TGTGCCTGGAGTCCGGGTTTCCAAGCCTACGAGCAGTACTTC. Amino acids: CAWSPGFQAYEQYF. The whole variable domain, filled in from reference TRBV30 and TRBJ2-7, reads SQTIHQWPATLVQPVGSPLSLECTVEGTSNPNLYWYRQAAGRGLQLLFYSVGIGQISSEVPQNLSASRPQDRQFILSSKKLLLSDSGFYLCAWSPGFQAYEQYFGPGTRLTVT.